Included here is one T cell receptor (beta chain) sequence, with context. What it binds is not known. The data were taken from a study of graft-versus-host responses after intestinal transplantation. Study overall: Among the recipients, transplants were multivisceral, liver-intestinal, or isolated intestinal. Each patient got anti-thymocyte globulin induction, then tacrolimus and steroids for around three years. Broader study findings: Clonal ratios of graft-versus-host to host-versus-graft in allografts were high for patients exhibiting graft-donor T cell macrochimerism.

This CDR3 is built from 17 residues. V shed 1 base and J shed 0 bases, with 16 bases lying between them. Germline V gives CDR1 SGHAT, CDR2 FQNNGV. Assay: immunoSEQ multiplex PCR; the TCRdb copy retains only in-frame clones and omits some. The sample shows 70,000 to 95,000 clones, over 85% of them seen only once. The source was unstimulated CD8+ T cells sorted from spleen or lymph node cells, collected before transplant. The clonotype comes from a human donor who was the organ donor for an intestinal transplant. J is TRBJ2-7 and V is TRBV11-2; perhaps TRBD1 as D (6 bases). CDR3 nucleotides: TGTGCCAGCAGCTTAGGGGGTGCAGGGGAGTACTCCTACGAGCAGTACTTC. Translating gives CASSLGGAGEYSYEQYF.